Below, 27 T cell receptor beta chains from the same sample are listed, as sequenced in a study of CD8+ T cells in alopecia areata. The treatment here: oral pan-JAK inhibitor, 5-10 mg twice daily. RNA extraction was followed by reverse transcription into cDNA, which acted as the sequencing template. Libraries were prepared by immunoSEQ multiplex PCR; TCRdb keeps only in-frame clonotypes and omits some of them. The data show fewer than 250,000 clones, around two fifths seen once. Here the sequenced sample was CD4+ T cells sorted from blood, taken at week 34, from a patient treated with tofacitinib. These receptors all stem from a human donor with alopecia areata.

The V call is TRBV29-1, the J call TRBJ1-4; unclear D gene. The length of the CDR3 is 12 residues. Germline CDR1 and CDR2: SQVTM and ANQGSEA. The V end was cut by 6 bases, the J end by 5 bases, with 10 bases between. The CDR3 loop is CSVRVGNEKLFF. CDR3 DNA sequence: TGCAGCGTACGGGTCGGAAATGAAAAACTGTTTTTT.

This clone came up a few times. The rearrangement joins TRBV7-3 to TRBJ2-1, with TRBD1 matching 7 bases. The CDR3 sequence is 14 residues long. V shed 5 bases, J shed 5 bases, and the junction held 6 bases outside the gene matches. Germline V gene sequence: CDR1 SGHTA, CDR2 FQGTGA. CDR3 sequence (DNA): TGTGCCAGCAGCACGGACAGGTCCCACAATGAGCAGTTCTTC. Translation: CASSTDRSHNEQFF.

The rearrangement links TRBV2 to TRBJ2-5, with 14 bases matching TRBD2. CDR1 is SNHLY, CDR2 FYNNEI, per germline. The V segment lost 4 bases and the J segment 2 bases; nucleotides outside the gene matches: 3. The CDR3 consists of 16 residues. The CDR3 DNA reads TGTGCCAGCAGTGTGGGGACTAGCGGGGGTCAAGAGACCCAGTACTTC. This sequence encodes CASSVGTSGGQETQYF.

J is TRBJ1-1 and V is TRBV11-1; no clear D. Trimming left V 4 bases short and J 1 base short, with 7 bases between. Germline CDR1 reads SGHAT; CDR2 reads FQDESV (reference sequence). The CDR3 has 13 amino acids. DNA for the CDR3: TGTGCCAGCAGCTCCCCAAGGAACACTGAAGCTTTCTTT. Amino acids: CASSSPRNTEAFF.

To note about this clone: The sample holds other DNA sequences that translate to the same CDR3. The chain joins TRBV7-6 to TRBJ2-7; 7 bases line up with TRBD2. The ends lost 4 bases at V and 6 bases at J; junction bases unmatched: 9. The germline V gene encodes CDR1 SGHVS and CDR2 FNYEAQ. CDR3 size: 14 residues. The CDR3 reads CASSSKGPGGEQYF. In DNA, the CDR3 is TGTGCCAGCAGCTCAAAAGGTCCGGGGGGCGAGCAGTACTTC.

The gene calls are TRBV25-1 and TRBJ2-1; D not certain. The V gene lost 5 bases and the J gene lost 0 bases, with 17 bases spanning the gap. CDR3 length equals 17 residues. Germline CDR1 is MGHDK and CDR2 is SYGVNS. CDR3 sequence reads: CASSPTHRGLSYNEQFF. CDR3 bases: TGTGCCAGCAGTCCCACCCACAGAGGTCTCTCCTACAATGAGCAGTTCTTC.

Concerning this clone itself: A read error may produce the germline difference seen at one junction end. This chain uses TRBV7-7 with TRBJ2-1; D perhaps matches TRBD2 (6 bases). The CDR3 spans 14 residues. Germline CDR1 is SSHAT and CDR2 is FNYEAQ (reference sequence). The CDR3, as DNA: TGTGCTAGCAGCTTAGCTTGGTCTAGCGATGAGCAGTTCTTC. Amino acid sequence: CASSLAWSSDEQFF.

The rearrangement links TRBV7-2 to TRBJ2-1, with a possible D match to TRBD2 (5 bases). From germline, CDR1 is SGHTA and CDR2 FQGNSA. This CDR3 contains 15 residues. The V end lost 4 bases, the J end lost 9 bases, and 19 bases lay between the germline ends. CDR3 bases: TGTGCCAGCAGCTCCTTCCGAGAGGCGGGCGGTGAGCAGTTCTTC. It encodes CASSSFREAGGEQFF.

The V call is TRBV2, the J call TRBJ2-3; D uncertain. The V gene lost 6 bases and the J gene lost 2 bases, with 12 bases spanning the gap. Germline CDR1 reads SNHLY; CDR2 reads FYNNEI. The CDR3 contains 14 residues. CDR3 sequence reads: CASSEQTYTDTQYF. CDR3 nucleotides: TGTGCCAGCAGCGAACAGACTTACACAGATACGCAGTATTTT.

This rearrangement joins TRBV27 to TRBJ2-7; TRBD2 is a possible D gene (5 bases). Trimming took off 5 bases at V and 4 bases at J, with 15 bases between the two ends. This CDR3 has 14 residues. Germline V lookup: CDR1 MNHEY, CDR2 SMNVEV (reference sequence). Here the CDR3 DNA reads TGTGCCAGCAGTGGTGTCCTAGGGAGTTACGAGCAGTACTTC. Translation: CASSGVLGSYEQYF.

The gene calls are TRBV9 and TRBJ1-6; D is unclear. Trimming left V 2 bases short and J 6 bases short, with 6 bases between. CDR3 length: 13 residues. Per germline, CDR1 SGDLS and CDR2 YYNGEE. This chain's CDR3 is CASSVSANSPLHF. CDR3 in DNA: TGTGCCAGCAGCGTGAGCGCTAATTCACCCCTCCACTTT. The variable domain in full, completed from reference TRBV9 and TRBJ1-6, reads DSGVTQTPKHLITATGQRVTLRCSPRSGDLSVYWYQQSLDQGLQFLIQYYNGEERAKGNILERFSAQQFPDLHSELNLSSLELGDSALYFCASSVSANSPLHFGNGTRLTVT.

This chain connects TRBV23-1 to TRBJ2-4; tentatively, D is TRBD2 (5 bases). TRBV23-1 has ORF status, its function being uncertain. The CDR3 loop spans 18 amino acids. V lost 4 bases, J lost 0 bases, and 19 bases lay in between. The CDR3 DNA reads as TGCGCCAGCAGTCGAACCCCCCCAGGACTCCTAGCCAAAAACATTCAGTACTTC. Protein sequence: CASSRTPPGLLAKNIQYF.

This clone was recorded only once. The gene calls are TRBV25-1 and TRBJ2-7, with 9 bases fitting TRBD1. V lost 6 bases and J lost 4; bases outside the gene matches: 7. Germline V CDR1 and CDR2: MGHDK, SYGVNS. The CDR3 has 14 amino acids. The CDR3 DNA follows: TGTGCCAGCAGCGCTTCGGGACAGGGTTACGAGCAGTACTTC. It translates to CASSASGQGYEQYF.

The chain couples TRBV6-1 to TRBJ2-7; the D gene is possibly TRBD2 (5 bases). In germline, CDR1 is MNHNS, CDR2 SASEGT. Trimming cost V 4 bases and J 2 bases, with 12 bases left between them. The CDR3 is made up of 14 amino acids. The CDR3 region is CASSAIDGTYEQYF. DNA of the CDR3: TGTGCCAGCAGTGCCATAGACGGGACCTACGAGCAGTACTTC.

The chain is built from TRBV6-1 and TRBJ2-7; D not certain. CDR1 is MNHNS, CDR2 SASEGT, per germline. The CDR3 extends over 12 amino acids. Trimming stripped 6 bases from V and 1 base from J, with 7 bases between. Here the CDR3 reads CASSDVSYEQYF. For the CDR3, the DNA is TGTGCCAGCAGCGACGTGTCCTACGAGCAGTACTTC.

This clone came up a few times. The chain employs TRBV5-1 and TRBJ1-1; D unclear. Trimming removed 5 bases at V and 2 bases at J, with 4 bases between. Per germline, CDR1 SGHRS and CDR2 YFSETQ. The CDR3 totals 11 residues. The CDR3 region is CASRINTEAFF. Here the CDR3 DNA reads TGCGCCAGCAGGATCAACACTGAAGCTTTCTTT. The full variable domain, rest sourced from reference TRBV5-1 and TRBJ1-1, is KAGVTQTPRYLIKTRGQQVTLSCSPISGHRSVSWYQQTPGQGLQFLFEYFSETQRNKGNFPGRFSGRQFSNSRSEMNVSTLELGDSALYLCASRINTEAFFGQGTRLTVV.

This clone was counted a few times. The chain combines TRBV23-1 with TRBJ2-7, with 10 bases that match TRBD1. TRBV23-1 belongs to the ORF category, with a function that is uncertain. V shed 6 bases and J 3 bases; nucleotides not matched to a gene: 8. The CDR3 is 15 amino acids. CDR3 nucleotides: TGCGCCAGCAGGATCACGGGACAGGGGTTCTACGAGCAGTACTTC. It is translated as CASRITGQGFYEQYF.

Note on this clone: The sample has other DNA sequences that encode this CDR3 too. The chain uses TRBV5-1 and TRBJ1-1; 7 positions match TRBD1. Trimming removed 2 bases from V and 4 bases from J; junction bases left unmatched: 5. The CDR3 has 14 residues. Germline CDR1 is SGHRS and CDR2 is YFSETQ. The CDR3 region is CASSLGGVSTEAFF. The CDR3 DNA follows: TGCGCCAGCAGCTTAGGGGGCGTGAGCACTGAAGCTTTCTTT.

This clone was observed a few times. The chain recombines TRBV7-2 with TRBJ1-3; D not certain. This CDR3 contains 15 residues. Trimming stripped 2 bases from V and 0 bases from J, with 8 bases between. Germline loops: CDR1 SGHTA, CDR2 FQGNSA. The CDR3 loop is CASSLYGFSGNTIYF. In nucleotides, the CDR3 is TGTGCCAGCAGCTTATATGGTTTCTCTGGAAACACCATATATTTT.

The rearrangement links TRBV6-5 to TRBJ1-4; 7 nucleotides align to TRBD1. There are 14 residues in the CDR3. V lost 6 bases to trimming and J lost 7 bases; unmatched junction nucleotides: 8. Germline CDR1 is MNHEY and CDR2 is SVGAGI. In DNA, the CDR3 is TGTGCCAGCAGGAGACAGGGAAGGGGTGAAAAACTGTTTTTT. It specifies CASRRQGRGEKLFF.

This rearrangement joins TRBV7-9 to TRBJ2-3; D ambiguous. This CDR3 region has 12 residues. Germline CDR1 and CDR2: SEHNR and FQNEAQ (reference sequence). V lost 5 bases to trimming and J lost 4 bases, with 7 bases between them. CDR3 region: CASSPTADTQYF. CDR3 coding DNA: TGTGCCAGCAGCCCCACCGCAGATACGCAGTATTTT.

This clone was seen a few times. The rearrangement joins TRBV30 to TRBJ1-1, with unresolved D. Trimming shortened V by 8 bases and J by 1 base, and 8 bases separated the two germline ends. CDR3 length: 11 residues. Germline V gene data show CDR1 as GTSNPN and CDR2 as SVGIG (reference sequence). CDR3 protein: CARKWNTEAFF. As DNA, the CDR3 is TGTGCCCGAAAGTGGAACACTGAAGCTTTCTTT. Supplemented by reference TRBV30 and TRBJ1-1, the full variable domain reads SQTIHQWPATLVQPVGSPLSLECTVEGTSNPNLYWYRQAAGRGLQLLFYSVGIGQISSEVPQNLSASRPQDRQFILSSKKLLLSDSGFYLCARKWNTEAFFGQGTRLTVV.

This clone was seen a few times. The chain couples TRBV7-8 to TRBJ2-1; 9 nucleotides line up with TRBD2. J lost 4 bases, V lost 10 bases, and 8 bases had no gene match. The CDR3 extends over 14 amino acids. Germline V lookup: CDR1 SGHVS, CDR2 FQNEAQ. The CDR3 here is CATRASGDYNEQFF. In nucleotides, the CDR3 is TGTGCCACCAGAGCTAGCGGGGATTACAATGAGCAGTTCTTC.

J is TRBJ2-3 and V is TRBV30, with D perhaps TRBD1 or TRBD2 (6 bases each). Between the trimmed V and J ends, which lost 6 bases and 3 bases, there was a span of 13 bases. The length of the CDR3 is 13 residues. The germline CDR1 and CDR2 sequences are GTSNPN and SVGIG (reference sequence). CDR3 in amino acids: CACHGGPTDTQYF. Written as DNA, the CDR3 is TGTGCCTGCCACGGGGGCCCAACAGATACGCAGTATTTT.

This clone occurred a few times. The chain uses TRBV6-6 and TRBJ1-4; no definite D call. Trimming removed 2 bases at V and 5 bases at J, with 9 bases between. The CDR3 is 14 residues long. Germline CDR1 reads MNHNY; CDR2 reads SVGAGI (reference sequence). CDR3 DNA: TGTGCCAGCAGTTACGAACGGAGGAATGAAAAACTGTTTTTT. Translating gives CASSYERRNEKLFF.

This clone occurred a few times. V and J are TRBV5-1 and TRBJ2-2; possibly TRBD1 for D (6 bases). This CDR3 has 15 amino acids. V lost 1 base, J lost 3 bases, and 10 bases lay in between. The germline CDR1 and CDR2 sequences are SGHRS and YFSETQ. The CDR3 is CASSLTGLDTGELFF. As DNA, the CDR3 is TGCGCCAGCAGCTTGACAGGGCTGGACACCGGGGAGCTGTTTTTT.

The sample holds a few counts of this clone. The chain has TRBV2 and TRBJ2-7, with 7 nucleotides matching TRBD1. Germline CDR1 and CDR2: SNHLY and FYNNEI. The ends lost 6 bases at V and 3 bases at J; junction bases unmatched: 17. The CDR3 loop spans 17 amino acids. The CDR3 sequence is CASRDTGQRSSNYEQYF. The DNA for the CDR3 is TGTGCCAGCAGGGATACGGGACAGCGATCCTCCAACTACGAGCAGTACTTC.